This TCR beta chain was identified during a study of shared clonotypes between healthy human individuals. This clone was recorded once. TCRdb's copy holds only in-frame clones and misses some; the assay was immunoSEQ multiplex PCR. Among roughly 2.6 million clones listed, around 94% were seen once. The sequence was collected from a man between 18 and 29 years old in good health. The sample was naive CD4+ T cells sorted from blood. Subset denoted: CD45RA+ positively selected.

The CDR3 region is CASSLELTSTDTQYF. The CDR3, as DNA: TGCGCCAGCAGCTTGGAGTTAACTAGCACAGATACGCAGTATTTT. The V gene is TRBV5-1, the J gene TRBJ2-3; D call uncertain. CDR1 and CDR2 from the germline V gene are SGHRS and YFSETQ. This CDR3 spans 15 amino acids. V was trimmed by 0 bases and J by 0 bases, leaving 8 bases between them.